A selection of T cell receptor beta chains follows, all from one sample in a study of cytomegalovirus exposure and HLA in healthy donors. The method was immunoSEQ multiplex PCR; TCRdb's version includes in-frame clones alone and lacks a portion of them. The table shows 150,000 to 200,000 clones, with roughly 85% occurring only once. The sequenced sample consisted of PBMCs. The receptors come from a woman aged 18-29 years in good health and CMV-seronegative. Both conserved end residues are trimmed from each CDR3. The D gene is left open where the match is weak. Clone sizes are given selectively: once, few, many, or a class where the clone is expanded.

clone_size v_call d_call cdr3_aa
. TRBV6-6 TRBD2 ASSNGLAEQF
once TRBV28 . ASSLSPLLSYEQY
. TRBV4-1 . ASRMPGSAGELF
. TRBV5-4 TRBD1 ASSLPQGTQF
. TRBV6-1 TRBD2 ASRLAGVYEQY
. TRBV11-3 . ASSLDPRTGELF
. TRBV6-5 . ASSQDNYGVWGYT
once TRBV2 TRBD2 ASRGTSGMGNEQF
once TRBV28 TRBD2 ASSLTFRGGSGRNGEQF
. TRBV9 TRBD1 ASSVAGGQAGNTIY
. TRBV4-1 TRBD1 ASSQGSKGQTNEKLF
. TRBV7-2 TRBD1 ASSFPQGAPNYGYT
. TRBV5-6 TRBD2 ASSFGTSGSPDTQY
. TRBV9 TRBD1 ASSVGTGGFSATNEKLF
. TRBV5-1 . ASTFGGGANYGYT
. TRBV28 . ASSVEGVVGYT
few TRBV6-1 TRBD2 AGVTSGTDTQY
. TRBV9 TRBD2 ASSVAGGETQY
. TRBV7-9 . ASSSGSVVDTEAF
. TRBV7-9 . ASSIYLEY
. TRBV19 . ASSIDREIAEAF
few TRBV28 TRBD2 ASSIRTSGISYEQY
. TRBV30 TRBD1 AWSTGTGAYEQY
. TRBV7-9 . ASSSPGIPNTEAF
. TRBV19 TRBD2 ASSILPSGSMRPLEQY
few TRBV9 . ASSVGPDSRGYEQY
. TRBV15 . ATSRDLNEQGRSGGNTIY
. TRBV30 . AWDTGNTGELF
. TRBV7-9 . ASSRAGDSGNTIY
. TRBV11-3 TRBD2 ASSPRTGALAGGNEQF
. TRBV5-8 . ASSPYTAGNTEAF
. TRBV28 . ASIQGGTEAF
. TRBV27 . ASSYSTATASTDTQY
. TRBV25-1 . ASSDVPLGQYT
. TRBV7-9 TRBD1 SSSLGDRRTFMNTEAF
. TRBV5-4 . ASSSMWRGRSDTIY
. TRBV9 . ASSPDAGSWNTEAF
. TRBV28 . ASSSARGRAGGYT
. TRBV11-2 . ASSLDGRSEQF
. TRBV30 . AWSDGQHQPQH
. TRBV10-3 TRBD2 AISESTRGGRDTQY
. TRBV18 . ASSPAGHTYSNQPQH
few TRBV6-4 TRBD1 ASAIMGDSYNEQF
. TRBV6-6 . ASSYSSGSQETQY
. TRBV28 . ASGAASYGYT
. TRBV15 TRBD2 ATSLGGGTYNEQF
. TRBV7-2 TRBD2 ASTPGTSSYNEQF
. TRBV7-9 . ASTRLGDTEAF
. TRBV11-3 . ASTPGGTDTQY
once TRBV30 TRBD1 AWSVGQQETQY
. TRBV5-6 TRBD2 ASSLTSGRADTQY
once TRBV13 . ASSLGEEGTNEKLF
few TRBV5-6 . ASSPGQVEGYT
. TRBV7-9 TRBD2 ASTKTRTSGKETQY